This T cell receptor beta chain derives from a study of human T cells and chemical hapten exposure. Study details: Chiefly women, the patients showed alopecia areata, totalis or universalis.

Described time point: patch test 3, about 24 weeks after DPC sensitization. Treatment here: therapeutic diphenylcyclopropenone sensitization with weekly scalp DPC. MiXCR, applied by TCRdb to the RACE reads, yields one record per CDR3 protein. The sample lists approximately 160,000 distinct CDR3 sequences; around 30% were seen once. Trimming removed 0 bases from V and 9 bases from J, with 14 bases in between. The CDR3 totals 15 residues. CDR1 is SGHDN, CDR2 FVKESK, per germline. The chain carries TRBV14 and TRBJ2-2; no definite D call. This material consisted of whole blood, taken in connection with sensitization to the hapten diphenylcyclopropenone (DPC). This receptor was identified in a woman aged 18-35 years with alopecia areata. Some clones in this sample may be carry-over from other donors' samples. As DNA, the CDR3 is TGTGCCAGCAGCCAAGATTTCGCAATTGAGCGGGAGCTGTTTTTT. Residues: CASSQDFAIERELFF. Looking up the rest from reference TRBV14 and TRBJ2-2 gives the full variable domain: EAGVTQFPSHSVIEKGQTVTLRCDPISGHDNLYWYRRVMGKEIKFLLHFVKESKQDESGMPNNRFLAERTGGTYSTLKVQPAELEDSGVYFCASSQDFAIERELFFGEGSRLTVL.